The entry below describes one T cell receptor beta chain. Its antigen is unidentified. This CDR3 has 17 residues. The V gene's germline CDR1 is SGHVS and CDR2 FQNEAQ. Trimming took off 5 bases at V and 0 bases at J, with 19 bases between the two ends. The data derive from a study of T-cell reconstitution after alpha-beta-depleted transplantation in children. Unique molecular identifiers were used in preparing the TCRbeta library. TCRdb re-called the PCR reads through MiXCR, storing one row per CDR3 protein. Of about 980,000 distinct CDR3 sequences listed, about 31% are singletons. Study findings and constraints: Recipient T cells and thymic progenitors that survived were the source of the high TCRbeta diversity seen at day 60 in some patients. Reportedly, alpha-beta T cells present about two months post-transplant originated from several hundred expanded clones of graft origin. It was newly produced T cells that mostly accounted for T-cell counts and diversity one year after transplant.

The source was PBMCs, mostly from graft donor cells, collected 360 days after TCRalphabeta/CD19-depleted stem cell transplant. This clonotype was obtained from a boy in the first two years of life who had a stem cell transplant for SCID, so the T cells may come from the graft donor. The chain recombines TRBV7-8 with TRBJ1-1, with D perhaps TRBD1 (6 bases). CDR3: CASSETSGQRMNTEAFF. The CDR3 DNA is TGTGCCAGCAGCGAAACCTCCGGACAGAGAATGAACACTGAAGCTTTCTTT.